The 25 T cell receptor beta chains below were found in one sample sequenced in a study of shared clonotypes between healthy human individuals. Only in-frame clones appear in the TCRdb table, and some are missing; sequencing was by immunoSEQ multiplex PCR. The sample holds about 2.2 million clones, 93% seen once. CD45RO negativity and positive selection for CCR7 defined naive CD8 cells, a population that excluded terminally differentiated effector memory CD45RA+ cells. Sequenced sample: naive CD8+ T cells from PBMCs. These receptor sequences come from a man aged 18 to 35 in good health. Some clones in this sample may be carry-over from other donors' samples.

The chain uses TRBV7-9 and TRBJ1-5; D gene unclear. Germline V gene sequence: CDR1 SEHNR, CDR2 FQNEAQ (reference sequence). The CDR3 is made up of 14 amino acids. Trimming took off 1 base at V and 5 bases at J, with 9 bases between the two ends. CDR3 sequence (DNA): TGTGCCAGCAGCTTAGGGGGTGTCCATCAGCCCCAGCATTTT. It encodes CASSLGGVHQPQHF.

The CDR3 loop reads CAISGTGQTYEQYF. The CDR3 DNA sequence: TGTGCCATCAGTGGGACAGGGCAGACCTACGAGCAGTACTTC. The chain is built from TRBV10-3 and TRBJ2-7; 8 bases line up with TRBD1. Looked up from germline, CDR1 is ENHRY and CDR2 is SYGVKD. The CDR3 sequence is 14 residues long. Trimming removed 4 bases from V and 2 bases from J; junction bases left unmatched: 4.

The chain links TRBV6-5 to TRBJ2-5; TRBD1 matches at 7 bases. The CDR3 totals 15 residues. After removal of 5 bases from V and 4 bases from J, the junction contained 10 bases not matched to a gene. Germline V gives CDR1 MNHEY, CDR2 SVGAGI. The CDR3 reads CASSATGTERETQYF. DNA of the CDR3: TGTGCCAGCAGTGCCACCGGGACAGAAAGAGAGACCCAGTACTTC.

The CDR3 region has the DNA TGTGCCACCGGACAGGGCTATGGCTACACCTTC. Protein: CATGQGYGYTF. This chain uses TRBV9 with TRBJ1-2; 8 nucleotides match TRBD1. The CDR3 consists of 11 residues. Trimming took 9 bases from V and 4 from J; bases not matched to a gene: 2. In germline, CDR1 is SGDLS, CDR2 YYNGEE.

The CDR3 here is CASSSPSVVHPYEQYF. As DNA, the CDR3 is TGTGCCAGCAGCTCCCCCTCAGTGGTTCATCCCTACGAGCAGTACTTC. The chain has TRBV7-9 and TRBJ2-7; D uncertain. In germline, CDR1 is SEHNR, CDR2 FQNEAQ (reference sequence). Trimming pared 4 bases from V and 2 bases from J, leaving 18 bases between. The CDR3 covers 16 residues. The variable domain in full, completed from reference TRBV7-9 and TRBJ2-7, reads DTGVSQNPRHKITKRGQNVTFRCDPISEHNRLYWYRQTLGQGPEFLTYFQNEAQLEKSRLLSDRFSAERPKGSFSTLEIQRTEQGDSAMYLCASSSPSVVHPYEQYFGPGTRLTVT.

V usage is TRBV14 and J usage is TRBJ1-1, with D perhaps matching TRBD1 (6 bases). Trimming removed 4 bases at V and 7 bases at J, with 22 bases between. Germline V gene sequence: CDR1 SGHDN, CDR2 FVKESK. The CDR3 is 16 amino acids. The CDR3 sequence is CASSPGRGRLKDEAFF. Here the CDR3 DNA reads TGTGCCAGCAGCCCAGGCAGGGGCCGGCTGAAGGATGAAGCTTTCTTT.

In DNA, the CDR3 is TGTGCCAGCAGTTTTAGGGGGACTAACACTGAAGCTTTCTTT. Its protein product is CASSFRGTNTEAFF. The V gene is TRBV27, the J gene TRBJ1-1; the D gene is possibly TRBD1 (6 bases). This CDR3 region has 14 residues. With 3 bases removed from V and 2 bases from J, the gap between germline ends came to 10 bases. Per the germline V gene, CDR1 is MNHEY and CDR2 is SMNVEV (reference sequence).

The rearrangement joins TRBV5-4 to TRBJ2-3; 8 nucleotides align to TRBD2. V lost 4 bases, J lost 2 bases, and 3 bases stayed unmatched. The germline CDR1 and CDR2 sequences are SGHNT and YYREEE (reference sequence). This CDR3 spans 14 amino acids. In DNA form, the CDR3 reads TGTGCCAGCAGCCGACTAGCGCTCACAGATACGCAGTATTTT. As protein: CASSRLALTDTQYF.

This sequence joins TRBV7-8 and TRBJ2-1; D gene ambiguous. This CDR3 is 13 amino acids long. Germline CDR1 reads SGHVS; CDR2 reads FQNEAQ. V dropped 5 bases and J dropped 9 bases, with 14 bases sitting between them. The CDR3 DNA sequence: TGTGCCAGCAGCCCACTTCGGCGATCTGAGCAGTTCTTC. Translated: CASSPLRRSEQFF. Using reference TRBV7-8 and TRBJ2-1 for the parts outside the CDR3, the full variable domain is GAGVSQSPRYKVAKRGQDVALRCDPISGHVSLFWYQQALGQGPEFLTYFQNEAQLDKSGLPSDRFFAERPEGSVSTLKIQRTQQEDSAVYLCASSPLRRSEQFFGPGTRLTVL.

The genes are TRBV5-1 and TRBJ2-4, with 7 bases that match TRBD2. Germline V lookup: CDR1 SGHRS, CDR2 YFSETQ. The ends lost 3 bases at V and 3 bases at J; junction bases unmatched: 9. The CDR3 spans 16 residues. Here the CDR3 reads CASSSGPSGLKNIQYF. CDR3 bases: TGCGCCAGCAGCTCGGGGCCTAGCGGACTCAAAAACATTCAGTACTTC.

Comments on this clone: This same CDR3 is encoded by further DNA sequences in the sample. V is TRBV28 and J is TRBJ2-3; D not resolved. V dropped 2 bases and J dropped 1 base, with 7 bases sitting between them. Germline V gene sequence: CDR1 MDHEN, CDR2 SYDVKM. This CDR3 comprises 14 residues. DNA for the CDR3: TGTGCCAGCAGTTTACGGGTCGGCACAGATACGCAGTATTTT. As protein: CASSLRVGTDTQYF.

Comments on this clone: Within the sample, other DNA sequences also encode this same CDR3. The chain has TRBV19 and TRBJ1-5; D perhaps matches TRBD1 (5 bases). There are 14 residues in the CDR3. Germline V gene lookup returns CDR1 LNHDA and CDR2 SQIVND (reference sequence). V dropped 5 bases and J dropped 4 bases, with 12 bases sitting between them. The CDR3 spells CASSVRDGNQPQHF. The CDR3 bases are TGTGCCAGTAGTGTCCGGGACGGTAATCAGCCCCAGCATTTT.

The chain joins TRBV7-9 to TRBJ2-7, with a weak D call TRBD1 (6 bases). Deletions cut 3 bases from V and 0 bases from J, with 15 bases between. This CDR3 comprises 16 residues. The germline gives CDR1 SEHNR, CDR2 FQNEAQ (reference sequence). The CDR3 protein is CASSLPGHPASYEQYF. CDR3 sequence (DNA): TGTGCCAGCAGCTTGCCGGGACACCCGGCCTCCTACGAGCAGTACTTC.

DNA for the CDR3: TGTGCCAGCAGGGACAGGGGATCGTACGGGGAGCTGTTTTTT. This encodes CASRDRGSYGELFF. The chain combines TRBV27 with TRBJ2-2; 9 bases map to TRBD1. CDR3 length equals 14 residues. Germline V gene sequence: CDR1 MNHEY, CDR2 SMNVEV (reference sequence). V shed 6 bases and J 7 bases; nucleotides not matched to a gene: 6.

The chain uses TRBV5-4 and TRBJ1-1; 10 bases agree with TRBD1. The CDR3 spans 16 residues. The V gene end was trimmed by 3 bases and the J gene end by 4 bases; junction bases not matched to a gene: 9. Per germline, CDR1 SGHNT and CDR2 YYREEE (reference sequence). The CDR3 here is CASSSYPRTGGTEAFF. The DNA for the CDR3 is TGTGCCAGCAGCTCGTACCCTAGGACAGGGGGCACTGAAGCTTTCTTT.

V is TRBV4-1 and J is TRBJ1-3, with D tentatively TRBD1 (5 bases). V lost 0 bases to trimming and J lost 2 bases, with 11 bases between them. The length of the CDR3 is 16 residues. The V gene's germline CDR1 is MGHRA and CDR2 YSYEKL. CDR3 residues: CASSQDEGRPGNTIYF. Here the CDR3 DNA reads TGCGCCAGCAGCCAAGACGAGGGGAGGCCTGGAAACACCATATATTTT.

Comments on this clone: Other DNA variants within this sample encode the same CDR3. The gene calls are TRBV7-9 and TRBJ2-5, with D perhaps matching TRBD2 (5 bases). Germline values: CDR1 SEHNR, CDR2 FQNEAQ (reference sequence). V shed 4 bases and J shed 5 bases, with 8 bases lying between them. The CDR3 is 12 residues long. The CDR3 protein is CASSSPGETQYF. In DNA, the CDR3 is TGTGCCAGCAGCTCACCGGGGGAGACCCAGTACTTC.

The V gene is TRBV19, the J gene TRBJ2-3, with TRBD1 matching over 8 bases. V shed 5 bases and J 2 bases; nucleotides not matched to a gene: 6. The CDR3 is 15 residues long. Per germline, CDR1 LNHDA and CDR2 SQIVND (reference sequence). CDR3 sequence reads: CASSPGTGNTDTQYF. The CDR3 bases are TGTGCCAGTAGTCCCGGGACAGGTAACACAGATACGCAGTATTTT. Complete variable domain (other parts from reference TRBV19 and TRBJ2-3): DGGITQSPKYLFRKEGQNVTLSCEQNLNHDAMYWYRQDPGQGLRLIYYSQIVNDFQKGDIAEGYSVSREKKESFPLTVTSAQKNPTAFYLCASSPGTGNTDTQYFGPGTRLTVL.

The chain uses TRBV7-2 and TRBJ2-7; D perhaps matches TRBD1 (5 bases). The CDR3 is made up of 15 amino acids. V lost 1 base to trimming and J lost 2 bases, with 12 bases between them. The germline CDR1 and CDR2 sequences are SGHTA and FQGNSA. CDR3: CASSLDWGWTYEQYF. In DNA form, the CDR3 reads TGTGCCAGCAGCTTAGATTGGGGCTGGACCTACGAGCAGTACTTC.

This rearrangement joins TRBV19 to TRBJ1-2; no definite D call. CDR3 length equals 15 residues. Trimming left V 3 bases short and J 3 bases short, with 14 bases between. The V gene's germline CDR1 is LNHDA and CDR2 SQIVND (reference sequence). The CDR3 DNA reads TGTGCCAGTAGTATTTTAGAGTGGCTTGACTATGGCTACACCTTC. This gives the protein CASSILEWLDYGYTF.

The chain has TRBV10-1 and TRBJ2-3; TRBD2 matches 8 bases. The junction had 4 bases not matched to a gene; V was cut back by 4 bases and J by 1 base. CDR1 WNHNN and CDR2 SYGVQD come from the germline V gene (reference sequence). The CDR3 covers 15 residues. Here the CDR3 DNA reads TGCGCCAGCAGTGCAAGGACTAGCCGCACAGATACGCAGTATTTT. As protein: CASSARTSRTDTQYF.

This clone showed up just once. The CDR3: CASSPYGSGRPTYEQYF. CDR3 coding DNA: TGTGCCAGCAGCCCGTATGGGAGCGGGAGACCGACCTACGAGCAGTACTTC. The rearrangement joins TRBV7-2 to TRBJ2-5; TRBD2 matches at 8 bases. The DNA end is more similar to TRBJ2-7, so the J call may be wrong. Germline lookup yields CDR1 SGHTA and CDR2 FQGNSA. The CDR3 totals 17 residues.

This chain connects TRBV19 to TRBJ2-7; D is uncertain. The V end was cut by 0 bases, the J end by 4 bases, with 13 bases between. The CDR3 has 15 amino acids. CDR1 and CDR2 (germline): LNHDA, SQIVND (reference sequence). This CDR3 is CASSIDHTGWYEQYF. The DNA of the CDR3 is TGTGCCAGTAGTATAGACCATACTGGGTGGTACGAGCAGTACTTC.

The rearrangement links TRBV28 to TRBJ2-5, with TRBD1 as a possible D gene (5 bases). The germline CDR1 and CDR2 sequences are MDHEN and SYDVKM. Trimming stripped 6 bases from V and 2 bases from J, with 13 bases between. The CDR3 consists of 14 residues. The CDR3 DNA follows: TGTGCCAGCAGCTCAGACAGTCAACAAGAGACCCAGTACTTC. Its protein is CASSSDSQQETQYF.

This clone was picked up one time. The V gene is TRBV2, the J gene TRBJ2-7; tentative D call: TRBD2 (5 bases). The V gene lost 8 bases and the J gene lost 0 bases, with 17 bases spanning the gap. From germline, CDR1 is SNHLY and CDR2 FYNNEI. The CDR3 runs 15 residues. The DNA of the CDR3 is TGTGCCAGCGCCGTCGGAGGCTACCGCTCCTACGAGCAGTACTTC. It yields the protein CASAVGGYRSYEQYF.